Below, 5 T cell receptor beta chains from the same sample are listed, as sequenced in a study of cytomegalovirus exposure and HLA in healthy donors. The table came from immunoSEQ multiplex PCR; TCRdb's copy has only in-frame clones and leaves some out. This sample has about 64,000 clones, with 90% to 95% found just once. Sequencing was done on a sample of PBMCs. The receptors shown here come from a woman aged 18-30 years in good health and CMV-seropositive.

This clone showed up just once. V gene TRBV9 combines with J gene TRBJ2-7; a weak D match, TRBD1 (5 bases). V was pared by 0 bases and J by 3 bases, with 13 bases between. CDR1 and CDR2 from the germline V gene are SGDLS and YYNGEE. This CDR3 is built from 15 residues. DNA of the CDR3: TGTGCCAGCAGCGTAGAAGGGTTAGGGGTCTACGAGCAGTACTTC. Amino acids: CASSVEGLGVYEQYF.

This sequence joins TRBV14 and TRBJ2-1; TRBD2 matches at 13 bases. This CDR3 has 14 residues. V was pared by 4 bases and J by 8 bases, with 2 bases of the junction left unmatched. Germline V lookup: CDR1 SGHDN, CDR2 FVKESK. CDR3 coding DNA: TGTGCCAGCAGCCCGACTAGCGGGAGGCATGAGCAGTTCTTC. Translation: CASSPTSGRHEQFF.

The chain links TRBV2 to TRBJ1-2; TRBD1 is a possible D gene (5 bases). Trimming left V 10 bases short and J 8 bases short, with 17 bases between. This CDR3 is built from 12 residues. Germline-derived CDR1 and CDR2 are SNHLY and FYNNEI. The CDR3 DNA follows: TGTGCCACCCCGTTGGAAGGGGTGGGCTACACCTTC. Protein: CATPLEGVGYTF.

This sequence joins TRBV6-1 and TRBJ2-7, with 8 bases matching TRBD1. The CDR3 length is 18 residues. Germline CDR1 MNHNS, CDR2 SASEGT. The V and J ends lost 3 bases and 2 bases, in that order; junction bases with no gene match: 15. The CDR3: CASSETVIHRGITYEQYF. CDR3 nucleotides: TGTGCCAGCAGTGAGACCGTAATCCACAGGGGGATTACCTACGAGCAGTACTTC.

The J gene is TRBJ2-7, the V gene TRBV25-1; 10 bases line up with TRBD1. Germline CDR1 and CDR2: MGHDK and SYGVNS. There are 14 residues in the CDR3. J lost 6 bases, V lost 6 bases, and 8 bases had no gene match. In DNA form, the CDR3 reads TGTGCCAGCAGCGAGGGGACAGGGGCGGGCGAGCAGTACTTC. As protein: CASSEGTGAGEQYF.